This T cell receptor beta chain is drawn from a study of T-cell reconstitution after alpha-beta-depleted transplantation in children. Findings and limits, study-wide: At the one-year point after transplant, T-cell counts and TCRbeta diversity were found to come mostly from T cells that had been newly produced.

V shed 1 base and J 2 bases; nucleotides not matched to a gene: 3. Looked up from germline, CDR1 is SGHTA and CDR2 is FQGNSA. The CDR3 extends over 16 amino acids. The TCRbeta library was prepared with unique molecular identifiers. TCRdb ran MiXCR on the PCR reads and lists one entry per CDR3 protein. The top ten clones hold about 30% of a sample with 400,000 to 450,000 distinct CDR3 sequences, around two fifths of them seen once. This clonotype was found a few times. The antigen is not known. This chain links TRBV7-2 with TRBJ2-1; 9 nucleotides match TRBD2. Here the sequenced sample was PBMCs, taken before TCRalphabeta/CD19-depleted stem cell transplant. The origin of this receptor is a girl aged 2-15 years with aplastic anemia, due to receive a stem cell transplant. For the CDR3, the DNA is TGTGCCAGCAGCTTAGAACCTAGCGGGACCTACAATGAGCAGTTCTTC. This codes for CASSLEPSGTYNEQFF.